Each of the 29 T cell receptor beta chains below was sequenced from the same sample in a study of blood T cell repertoires in COVID-19. TCRdb keeps only in-frame clones here, not all; method: immunoSEQ multiplex PCR. The data contain 100,000 or so clones, roughly 92% of them singletons. The sequencing input was peripheral blood. These receptors all stem from a man in his fifties with active COVID-19.

V and J are TRBV28 and TRBJ1-1; 7 bases agree with TRBD1. With V trimmed by 3 bases and J by 7 bases, 11 bases remained unmatched. Germline assignment: CDR1 MDHEN and CDR2 SYDVKM. This CDR3 contains 15 residues. This CDR3 is CASSLGTASQHEAFF. The CDR3 DNA is TGTGCCAGCAGTTTGGGGACAGCCTCCCAACATGAAGCTTTCTTT.

The chain has TRBV2 and TRBJ2-1; TRBD2 matches at 8 bases. The length of the CDR3 is 15 residues. J lost 2 bases, V lost 4 bases, and 4 bases had no gene match. Germline CDR1 is SNHLY and CDR2 is FYNNEI. The CDR3 bases are TGTGCCAGCAGTGTAACGGGAGGGCCCTACAATGAGCAGTTCTTC. Translated, it gives CASSVTGGPYNEQFF.

The gene calls are TRBV7-9 and TRBJ2-7, with a possible D match to TRBD1 (5 bases). The CDR3 extends over 12 amino acids. The germline V gene encodes CDR1 SEHNR and CDR2 FQNEAQ (reference sequence). The V gene lost 5 bases and the J gene lost 3 bases, with 8 bases spanning the gap. The CDR3 region has the DNA TGTGCCAGCAGCCCGGACATCTACGAGCAGTACTTC. Its protein product is CASSPDIYEQYF.

This rearrangement joins TRBV6-5 to TRBJ2-7; D may be TRBD2 (5 bases). This CDR3 has 14 residues. The V gene's germline CDR1 is MNHEY and CDR2 SVGAGI. V was trimmed by 8 bases and J by 2 bases, leaving 16 bases between them. The CDR3 DNA sequence: TGTGCCAGCGATGAGAGGCTAGCACCCTACGAGCAGTACTTC. Protein: CASDERLAPYEQYF.

The rearrangement links TRBV18 to TRBJ1-5; unclear D gene. The CDR3 has 13 residues. The V gene lost 4 bases and the J gene lost 5 bases, with 9 bases spanning the gap. Germline loops: CDR1 KGHSH, CDR2 LQKENI. DNA for the CDR3: TGTGCCAGCTCACTCGAGGGCGATCAGCCCCAGCATTTT. Residues: CASSLEGDQPQHF.

The rearrangement links TRBV11-2 to TRBJ2-1; weak D call: TRBD2 (7 bases). Between the trimmed V and J ends, which lost 2 bases and 9 bases, there was a span of 14 bases. In germline, CDR1 is SGHAT, CDR2 FQNNGV. The CDR3 sequence is 14 residues long. CDR3 DNA: TGTGCCAGCAGCTTAAATCAGGGAGGGGGTGAGCAGTTCTTC. Translation: CASSLNQGGGEQFF.

The CDR3 nucleotides read TGTGCCTGGAGTGTACAAGAAGAACGTGGTGATTCACCCCTCCACTTT. Translating it yields CAWSVQEERGDSPLHF. The chain joins TRBV30 to TRBJ1-6; D unclear. Germline V CDR1 and CDR2: GTSNPN, SVGIG (reference sequence). The ends were cut back, 0 bases at V and 8 bases at J, with 17 bases in the middle. CDR3 size: 16 residues.

The V call is TRBV19, the J call TRBJ2-3; 7 nucleotides line up with TRBD1. CDR1 is LNHDA, CDR2 SQIVND, per germline (reference sequence). Germline trimming cut 7 bases from V and 4 bases from J; bases unmatched to any gene: 8. The CDR3 spans 14 residues. This CDR3 is CASTPTGQADTQYF. CDR3 DNA: TGTGCCAGTACCCCCACCGGACAGGCAGATACGCAGTATTTT.

This chain uses TRBV7-9 with TRBJ2-3; D is uncertain. The CDR3 has 13 amino acids. Per germline, CDR1 SEHNR and CDR2 FQNEAQ (reference sequence). V was cut by 7 bases and J by 1 base, with 9 bases left in between. CDR3 DNA: TGTGCCAGCAAGCCATTTGGCACAGATACGCAGTATTTT. It translates to CASKPFGTDTQYF. The complete variable domain, with remaining parts taken from reference TRBV7-9 and TRBJ2-3, reads DTGVSQNPRHKITKRGQNVTFRCDPISEHNRLYWYRQTLGQGPEFLTYFQNEAQLEKSRLLSDRFSAERPKGSFSTLEIQRTEQGDSAMYLCASKPFGTDTQYFGPGTRLTVL.

Only a few counts were recorded for this clone. V gene TRBV7-9 combines with J gene TRBJ1-2; 9 bases map to TRBD1. This CDR3 region has 16 residues. J gave up 8 bases and V 0 bases, and 10 bases lay outside the gene matches. Germline V CDR1 and CDR2: SEHNR, FQNEAQ (reference sequence). CDR3 in DNA: TGTGCCAGCAGCTTAGCCCATACCGGACAGGGGAGCGGCTACACCTTC. Its protein product is CASSLAHTGQGSGYTF.

The count of this clone is one. The V and J genes are TRBV3-1 (or the pseudogene TRBV3-2) and TRBJ2-2; D gene unclear. V was trimmed by 4 bases and J by 5 bases, leaving 11 bases between them. CDR1 and CDR2 (germline): LGHDT, YNNKEL (reference sequence). The CDR3 sequence is 14 residues long. The CDR3 sequence: CASSLSTATGELFF. For the CDR3, the DNA is TGTGCCAGCAGCCTTTCCACAGCTACCGGGGAGCTGTTTTTT.

The rearrangement uses TRBV6-2 or TRBV6-3 and TRBJ1-6; no reliable D call. Germline-derived CDR1 and CDR2 are MNHEY and SVGEGT. The CDR3 contains 12 residues. Deletions cut 2 bases from V and 8 bases from J, with 4 bases between. For the CDR3, the DNA is TGTGCCAGCAGTTACGAGGATTCACCCCTCCACTTT. As protein: CASSYEDSPLHF.

The chain carries TRBV2 and TRBJ2-1; possibly TRBD2 for D (5 bases). V was trimmed by 8 bases and J by 9 bases, leaving 14 bases between them. CDR3 length: 12 residues. The germline V gene has CDR1 SNHLY and CDR2 FYNNEI. The CDR3 DNA is TGTGCCAGCGCGGGTCACGCAGTTGAGCAGTTCTTC. Translating gives CASAGHAVEQFF.

The rearrangement links TRBV28 to TRBJ2-7; D ambiguous. Trimming took 6 bases from V and 6 from J, leaving 12 bases between them. The CDR3 is made up of 12 amino acids. CDR1 MDHEN and CDR2 SYDVKM come from the germline V gene. CDR3 coding DNA: TGTGCCAGCAGGCCTTCTAGTTCCGAGCAGTACTTC. This codes for CASRPSSSEQYF.

The V gene is TRBV5-1, the J gene TRBJ2-1, with 8 bases that match TRBD2. From germline, CDR1 is SGHRS and CDR2 YFSETQ. Germline trimming cut 4 bases from V and 1 base from J; bases unmatched to any gene: 7. CDR3 length equals 16 residues. CDR3 nucleotide sequence: TGCGCCAGCAGCGACCCCAGCGGGGGATCCTACAATGAGCAGTTCTTC. Encoded protein: CASSDPSGGSYNEQFF.

The chain uses TRBV15 and TRBJ2-1; TRBD2 matches 10 bases. Germline CDR1 reads LNHNV; CDR2 reads YYDKDF (reference sequence). V gave up 0 bases and J gave up 6 bases; unmatched junction bases: 5. The CDR3 covers 16 residues. In DNA form, the CDR3 reads TGTGCCACCAGCAGAGATCGTCGGACTAGCGGCAATGAGCAGTTCTTC. Its protein product is CATSRDRRTSGNEQFF.

J is TRBJ2-2 and V is TRBV11-2; D perhaps matches TRBD1 (8 bases). Germline assignment: CDR1 SGHAT and CDR2 FQNNGV. This CDR3 is built from 15 residues. Trimming stripped 3 bases from V and 5 bases from J, with 13 bases between. In DNA form, the CDR3 reads TGTGCCAGCAGCTTCTACAGGGGGGGAACCGGGGAGCTGTTTTTT. Translation: CASSFYRGGTGELFF.

This chain uses TRBV19 with TRBJ1-1; D unresolved. The CDR3 extends over 13 amino acids. Germline CDR1 is LNHDA and CDR2 is SQIVND (reference sequence). Trimming stripped 5 bases from V and 5 bases from J, with 12 bases between. CDR3 in amino acids: CASSARGGTEAFF. The CDR3 DNA reads TGTGCCAGTAGTGCACGGGGAGGAACTGAAGCTTTCTTT.

The V and J genes are TRBV7-8 and TRBJ2-5; TRBD1 aligns across 7 bases. The germline V gene encodes CDR1 SGHVS and CDR2 FQNEAQ. CDR3 length equals 14 residues. V trimming: 3 bases; J trimming: 5 bases; junction bases outside the gene matches: 6. CDR3 loop: CASSFFDRVETQYF. CDR3 in DNA: TGTGCCAGCAGCTTCTTCGACAGGGTTGAGACCCAGTACTTC.

The chain links TRBV3-1 (or the pseudogene TRBV3-2) to TRBJ2-2; the match to TRBD2 covers 7 bases. CDR1 and CDR2 from the germline V gene are LGHDT and YNNKEL (reference sequence). V lost 3 bases and J lost 6; bases outside the gene matches: 4. This CDR3 contains 14 residues. CDR3 region: CASSQNLAAGELFF. The CDR3 DNA is TGTGCCAGCAGCCAGAACCTAGCGGCCGGGGAGCTGTTTTTT.

The chain links TRBV5-1 to TRBJ2-3, with 9 bases lining up with TRBD2. Trimming took 0 bases from V and 4 from J; bases not matched to a gene: 6. This CDR3 region has 16 residues. Looked up from germline, CDR1 is SGHRS and CDR2 is YFSETQ. DNA of the CDR3: TGCGCCAGCAGCTTGGAGTTGCGGGAGGGCGCAGATACGCAGTATTTT. It encodes CASSLELREGADTQYF. The full variable domain, rest sourced from reference TRBV5-1 and TRBJ2-3, is KAGVTQTPRYLIKTRGQQVTLSCSPISGHRSVSWYQQTPGQGLQFLFEYFSETQRNKGNFPGRFSGRQFSNSRSEMNVSTLELGDSALYLCASSLELREGADTQYFGPGTRLTVL.

The chain links TRBV24-1 to TRBJ2-5; TRBD1 aligns across 11 bases. Germline-derived CDR1 and CDR2 are KGHDR and SFDVKD. The CDR3 contains 15 residues. Trimming took 4 bases from V and 5 from J; bases not matched to a gene: 5. DNA of the CDR3: TGTGCCACCAGTGACCCCGGGACAGGGGGTGAGACCCAGTACTTC. Its protein is CATSDPGTGGETQYF.

The gene calls are TRBV5-6 and TRBJ2-3; perhaps TRBD1 as D (6 bases). This CDR3 is built from 13 residues. Germline-derived CDR1 and CDR2 are SGHDT and YYEEEE. Trimming shortened V by 4 bases and J by 5 bases, and 11 bases separated the two germline ends. The CDR3 coding sequence is TGTGCCAGCAGCCTCCGACAGGAAGATACGCAGTATTTT. Amino acid sequence: CASSLRQEDTQYF.

The chain carries TRBV4-2 and TRBJ2-1; 7 positions agree with TRBD2. The CDR3 consists of 16 residues. Germline lookup yields CDR1 LGHNA and CDR2 YNFKEQ. The trim removed 0 bases at V and 2 bases at J, leaving 4 bases unmatched. The CDR3 here is CASSQDGSGTYNEQFF. In DNA form, the CDR3 reads TGTGCCAGCAGCCAAGATGGCAGCGGGACCTACAATGAGCAGTTCTTC.

The chain recombines TRBV5-4 with TRBJ2-1; TRBD2 is a possible D gene (5 bases). Per germline, CDR1 SGHNT and CDR2 YYREEE (reference sequence). The length of the CDR3 is 15 residues. Trimming took off 4 bases at V and 3 bases at J, with 14 bases between the two ends. CDR3 nucleotide sequence: TGTGCCAGCAGCCCCCGGTCCAGCGGCTACAATGAGCAGTTCTTC. Translation gives CASSPRSSGYNEQFF.

The gene calls are TRBV3-1 (or the pseudogene TRBV3-2) and TRBJ2-1, with 10 bases identical to TRBD2. This CDR3 has 15 amino acids. Germline loops: CDR1 LGHDT, CDR2 YNNKEL (reference sequence). Trimming at V came to 6 bases and at J to 0 bases, leaving 2 bases not matched to a gene. The CDR3 bases are TGTGCCAGCAGAGCGGGGGGGAGCTCCTACAATGAGCAGTTCTTC. Its protein is CASRAGGSSYNEQFF.

The chain is built from TRBV2 and TRBJ2-1; 12 bases match TRBD2. Trimming cost V 2 bases and J 8 bases; bases outside gene matches: 7. The CDR3 loop spans 16 amino acids. CDR1 is SNHLY and CDR2 is FYNNEI in the germline V gene. CDR3 in amino acids: CASSEHRLAGVDEQFF. In DNA, the CDR3 is TGTGCCAGCAGTGAACATAGACTAGCGGGAGTTGATGAGCAGTTCTTC.

This clone was seen a handful of times. CDR3 DNA sequence: TGTGCCAGTACCGGGAGTTTGGGGGGCAATCAGCCCCAGCATTTT. It is translated as CASTGSLGGNQPQHF. The rearrangement uses TRBV19 and TRBJ1-5, with D tentatively TRBD1 (5 bases). Per the germline V gene, CDR1 is LNHDA and CDR2 is SQIVND (reference sequence). Trimming shortened V by 7 bases and J by 2 bases, and 15 bases separated the two germline ends. This CDR3 contains 15 residues.

This clone was picked up a small number of times. This sequence joins TRBV5-1 and TRBJ1-3; maybe TRBD1 (5 bases). Germline V gives CDR1 SGHRS, CDR2 YFSETQ. V lost 1 base and J 8 bases, leaving 16 bases between the germline ends. The CDR3 has 15 residues. CDR3 region: CASSLSGLYTDTIYF. DNA of the CDR3: TGCGCCAGCAGCTTGTCAGGGCTTTATACGGACACCATATATTTT.